The 23 T cell receptor beta chains listed next were all sequenced from one sample in a study. TCRdb recomputed calls from the RT-PCR reads with MiXCR, one row per CDR3 protein. The table records 650,000 to 800,000 distinct CDR3 sequences, 12% to 15% of them present only once. Sequenced material: memory CD4+ T cells from blood. These TCRs come from a female donor in good health, serving as a healthy control.

The chain joins TRBV24-1 to TRBJ1-2; possible D gene TRBD1, 5 bases. CDR1 KGHDR and CDR2 SFDVKD come from the germline V gene. The length of the CDR3 is 13 residues. Deletions cut 7 bases from V and 3 bases from J, with 11 bases between. The CDR3 nucleotides read TGTGCCACCAGGACCGGGGCAGACTATGGCTACACCTTC. Amino acids: CATRTGADYGYTF.

V gene TRBV2 combines with J gene TRBJ2-3; D might be TRBD1 or TRBD2, each matching 5 bases. The CDR3 extends over 15 amino acids. Trimming left V 5 bases short and J 3 bases short, with 15 bases between. Germline CDR1 SNHLY, CDR2 FYNNEI. In DNA, the CDR3 is TGTGCCAGCAGTTCTACAGGAGGTTGGACAGATACGCAGTATTTT. It translates to CASSSTGGWTDTQYF.

This clonotype was seen ten or more times. This chain connects TRBV6-2 or TRBV6-3 to TRBJ2-1; 9 positions agree with TRBD1. Germline-derived CDR1 and CDR2 are MNHEY and SVGEGT. V was clipped by 2 bases and J by 3 bases; unmatched bases: 5. The length of the CDR3 is 16 residues. The CDR3 nucleotides are TGTGCCAGCAGTTACAACGACAGGGGGGGCTACAATGAGCAGTTCTTC. Its protein product is CASSYNDRGGYNEQFF.

The sample holds many counts of this clonotype. The chain is built from TRBV10-3 and TRBJ1-3, with 8 bases aligning to TRBD1. The CDR3 is 17 amino acids. Germline CDR1 ENHRY, CDR2 SYGVKD. Losses at the gene ends were 11 bases for V and 0 bases for J; bases not matched to a gene: 15. The chain's CDR3 is CAAGQGLISRSGNTIYF. The CDR3 DNA reads as TGTGCCGCCGGACAGGGCCTTATAAGTCGCTCTGGAAACACCATATATTTT.

This clonotype was observed at least ten times. The rearrangement uses TRBV9 and TRBJ2-5; tentative D call: TRBD2 (6 bases). CDR3 length: 16 amino acids. Germline loops: CDR1 SGDLS, CDR2 YYNGEE. The V and J ends lost 2 bases and 1 base respectively, with 15 bases between them. CDR3 protein: CASSVLAGTGQETQYF. CDR3 coding DNA: TGTGCCAGCAGCGTTTTAGCCGGGACTGGCCAAGAGACCCAGTACTTC.

The chain couples TRBV20-1 to TRBJ2-7; D is ambiguous. The CDR3 loop spans 14 amino acids. The V gene lost 0 bases and the J gene lost 2 bases, with 11 bases spanning the gap. The germline V gene encodes CDR1 DFQATT and CDR2 SNEGSKA (reference sequence). The CDR3 is CSARDLGNPYEQYF. The CDR3 DNA is TGCAGTGCTAGAGATCTAGGCAACCCCTACGAGCAGTACTTC.

This clonotype was recorded a few times. The chain joins TRBV3-1 to TRBJ2-3; maybe TRBD2 (5 bases). V was clipped by 4 bases and J by 2 bases, with 16 bases between them. Germline V CDR1 and CDR2: LGHDT, YNNKEL (reference sequence). The CDR3 consists of 16 residues. The CDR3 is CASSPLSGTSTDTQYF. The CDR3 coding sequence is TGTGCCAGCAGCCCCCTCAGCGGAACCTCCACAGATACGCAGTATTTT.

The V call is TRBV7-2, the J call TRBJ2-7, with 8 bases lining up with TRBD1. The CDR3 extends over 16 amino acids. J was trimmed by 4 bases and V by 5 bases; bases with no gene match: 13. CDR1 is SGHTA, CDR2 FQGNSA, per germline. The CDR3 region is CASSGNGAGGLYEQYF. CDR3 sequence (DNA): TGTGCCAGCAGCGGAAACGGGGCAGGGGGCTTGTACGAGCAGTACTTC.

V and J are TRBV10-2 and TRBJ2-7; 11 positions match TRBD2. CDR1 and CDR2 (germline): WSHSY, SAAADI. The CDR3 runs to 14 residues. Germline trimming cut 7 bases from V and 7 bases from J; bases unmatched to any gene: 9. The CDR3 spells CASTPLAGVGEQYF. CDR3 sequence (DNA): TGCGCCAGCACCCCACTAGCGGGAGTGGGGGAGCAGTACTTC.

At least ten counts were recorded for this clonotype. This chain uses TRBV10-3 with TRBJ2-3; TRBD1 might be the D (7 bases). The germline CDR1 and CDR2 sequences are ENHRY and SYGVKD. This CDR3 is built from 15 residues. The V end was cut by 3 bases, the J end by 6 bases, with 16 bases between. CDR3 DNA: TGTGCCATCAGTGACAGTACATCAGGGGGGGATACGCAGTATTTT. Its translation: CAISDSTSGGDTQYF.

This clonotype was seen only a few times. J is TRBJ2-7 and V is TRBV6-5; the match to TRBD1 covers 11 bases. CDR1 is MNHEY and CDR2 is SVGAGI in the germline V gene. This CDR3 has 14 residues. Trimming cost V 10 bases and J 2 bases; bases outside gene matches: 7. As DNA, the CDR3 is TGTGCCACCCTCGGGACAGGGGGAACCTACGAGCAGTACTTC. Encoded protein: CATLGTGGTYEQYF.

This clonotype was seen ten or more times. The chain couples TRBV7-3 to TRBJ2-1, with D perhaps assigned TRBD1 or TRBD2 (5 bases each). The V gene lost 1 base and the J gene lost 0 bases, with 10 bases spanning the gap. This CDR3 contains 16 residues. CDR1 is SGHTA, CDR2 FQGTGA, per germline. The CDR3 loop is CASSLSSGASYNEQFF. In nucleotides, the CDR3 is TGTGCCAGCAGCTTAAGTTCCGGGGCCTCCTACAATGAGCAGTTCTTC. Based on the CDR3 plus reference TRBV7-3 and TRBJ2-1, the full variable domain is GAGVSQTPSNKVTEKGKYVELRCDPISGHTALYWYRQSLGQGPEFLIYFQGTGAADDSGLPNDRFFAVRPEGSVSTLKIQRTERGDSAVYLCASSLSSGASYNEQFFGPGTRLTVL.

This clonotype has only a few counts. This sequence joins TRBV20-1 and TRBJ2-1, with D perhaps TRBD1 or TRBD2 (5 bases each). CDR3 size: 14 residues. The V gene lost 6 bases and the J gene lost 7 bases, with 19 bases spanning the gap. From germline, CDR1 is DFQATT and CDR2 SNEGSKA (reference sequence). CDR3 DNA sequence: TGCAGTGCCAACGGGGACCTCTTGAGAAATGAGCAGTTCTTC. This codes for CSANGDLLRNEQFF.

This chain joins TRBV6-5 and TRBJ1-6, with D perhaps TRBD1 (6 bases). The CDR3 covers 15 residues. The ends were cut back, 2 bases at V and 6 bases at J, with 11 bases in the middle. Germline CDR1 reads MNHEY; CDR2 reads SVGAGI. The CDR3 nucleotides are TGTGCCAGCAGTTACCTTACACAGGGTAATTCACCCCTCCACTTT. Protein sequence: CASSYLTQGNSPLHF.

This clonotype was found many times. The J gene is TRBJ2-5, the V gene TRBV20-1; D uncertain. V was trimmed by 0 bases and J by 2 bases, leaving 13 bases between them. The CDR3 length is 15 residues. The germline V gene encodes CDR1 DFQATT and CDR2 SNEGSKA (reference sequence). CDR3: CSARDGRSWQETQYF. DNA for the CDR3: TGCAGTGCTAGAGATGGACGGTCGTGGCAAGAGACCCAGTACTTC.

Concerning this clonotype: A much larger clone lies one base from this, so it may be a read error. In DNA, the CDR3 is TGCAGCGCCCCAGGGCGAACAGGGAGGGGTGAGCAGTCCTTC. Residues: CSAPGRTGRGEQSF. The chain recombines TRBV29-1 with TRBJ2-1, with D perhaps matching TRBD2 (7 bases). Germline V gene lookup returns CDR1 SQVTM and CDR2 ANQGSEA. The CDR3 has 14 residues.

In its sample, this clonotype was seen a few times. This chain uses TRBV7-9 with TRBJ1-1, with D possibly being TRBD1 (6 bases). Trimming pared 5 bases from V and 8 bases from J, leaving 18 bases between. The CDR3 extends over 14 amino acids. Germline-derived CDR1 and CDR2 are SEHNR and FQNEAQ (reference sequence). The CDR3 protein is CASSLYGGTLEAFF. CDR3 nucleotides: TGTGCCAGCAGCCTTTACGGGGGGACATTAGAAGCTTTCTTT.

This chain joins TRBV6-1 and TRBJ2-7; D tentatively fits TRBD1 or TRBD2 (5 bases each). Germline CDR1 and CDR2: MNHNS and SASEGT. V lost 8 bases, J lost 6 bases, and 23 bases lay in between. The CDR3 contains 15 residues. CDR3 in DNA: TGTGCCAGCCTGAGACCGGGACCCAACCCTGGCGAGCAGTACTTC. Protein: CASLRPGPNPGEQYF.

This clonotype was seen a few times. CDR3 residues: CASGPGSGTDTQYF. DNA for the CDR3: TGTGCCAGCGGCCCCGGGTCGGGCACAGATACGCAGTATTTT. J is TRBJ2-3 and V is TRBV7-2; D ambiguous. The CDR3 extends over 14 amino acids. V shed 8 bases and J shed 1 base, with 13 bases lying between them. In germline, CDR1 is SGHTA, CDR2 FQGNSA.

This clonotype was counted only a few times. The V gene is TRBV5-1, the J gene TRBJ1-5; D possibly corresponds to TRBD1 (5 bases). The CDR3 sequence is 17 residues long. Trimming shortened V by 0 bases and J by 0 bases, and 13 bases separated the two germline ends. Germline-derived CDR1 and CDR2 are SGHRS and YFSETQ. CDR3 DNA: TGCGCCAGCAGCTTGGAGCCAGGGCGGTATAGCAATCAGCCCCAGCATTTT. The encoded protein is CASSLEPGRYSNQPQHF.

This clonotype was recorded many times. The gene calls are TRBV7-9 and TRBJ1-1; D not certain. Trimming took off 5 bases at V and 7 bases at J, with 5 bases between the two ends. Germline V CDR1 and CDR2: SEHNR, FQNEAQ (reference sequence). The CDR3 length is 10 residues. The CDR3 nucleotides read TGTGCCAGCAGCCAGCTTGAAGCTTTCTTT. Protein sequence: CASSQLEAFF.

J is TRBJ2-1 and V is TRBV20-1, with 8 bases lining up with TRBD1. Losses at the gene ends were 6 bases for V and 9 bases for J; bases not matched to a gene: 7. Germline loops: CDR1 DFQATT, CDR2 SNEGSKA (reference sequence). The CDR3 contains 12 residues. CDR3: CSAVRQGTEQFF. CDR3 coding DNA: TGCAGTGCCGTACGACAGGGGACTGAGCAGTTCTTC.

This clonotype was seen a few times. J is TRBJ2-1 and V is TRBV5-1, with D hard to call. CDR1 and CDR2 from the germline V gene are SGHRS and YFSETQ. Trimming shortened V by 0 bases and J by 4 bases, and 11 bases separated the two germline ends. The CDR3 covers 15 residues. The CDR3 DNA is TGCGCCAGCAGCTTGGCCGCCTCGGAGTACAATGAGCAGTTCTTC. Translation gives CASSLAASEYNEQFF.